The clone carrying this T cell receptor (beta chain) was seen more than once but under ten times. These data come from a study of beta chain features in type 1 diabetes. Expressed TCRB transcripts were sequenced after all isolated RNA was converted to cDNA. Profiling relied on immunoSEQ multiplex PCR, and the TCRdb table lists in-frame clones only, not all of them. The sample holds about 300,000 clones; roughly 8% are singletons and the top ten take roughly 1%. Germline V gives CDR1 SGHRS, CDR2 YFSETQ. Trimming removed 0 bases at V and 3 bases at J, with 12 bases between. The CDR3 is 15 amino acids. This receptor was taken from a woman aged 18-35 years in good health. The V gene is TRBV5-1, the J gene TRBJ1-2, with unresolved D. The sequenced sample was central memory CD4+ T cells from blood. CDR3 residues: CASSLGTAWYYGYTF. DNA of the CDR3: TGCGCCAGCAGCTTGGGGACCGCCTGGTACTATGGCTACACCTTC. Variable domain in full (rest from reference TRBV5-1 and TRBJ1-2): KAGVTQTPRYLIKTRGQQVTLSCSPISGHRSVSWYQQTPGQGLQFLFEYFSETQRNKGNFPGRFSGRQFSNSRSEMNVSTLELGDSALYLCASSLGTAWYYGYTFGSGTRLTVV.